These 29 T cell receptor beta chains share one sample of origin, sequenced in a study of blood T cell repertoires in COVID-19. TCRdb keeps only in-frame clones here, not all; method: immunoSEQ multiplex PCR. The table shows roughly 60,000 clones, with about 77% occurring only once. Material for sequencing was peripheral blood. The receptor source for this set is a human donor in a cohort sampled during active COVID-19.

This clone appeared once. This chain links TRBV3-1 (or the pseudogene TRBV3-2) with TRBJ1-5, with TRBD1 matching over 12 bases. The V and J ends lost 4 bases and 7 bases, in that order; junction bases with no gene match: 14. CDR3 size: 18 residues. In germline, CDR1 is LGHDT, CDR2 YNNKEL (reference sequence). CDR3 loop: CASSPTEPGQGAGQPQHF. The CDR3 nucleotides read TGTGCCAGCAGCCCAACCGAACCGGGACAGGGGGCAGGCCAGCCCCAGCATTTT.

This clone showed up just a few times. J is TRBJ2-7 and V is TRBV9; 8 bases line up with TRBD2. The CDR3 sequence is 13 residues long. Unmatched junction bases numbered 2, after V lost 0 bases and J lost 6 bases. Germline loops: CDR1 SGDLS, CDR2 YYNGEE. CDR3 protein: CASSVAGGGEQYF. CDR3 coding DNA: TGTGCCAGCAGCGTAGCGGGGGGGGGCGAGCAGTACTTC.

This clone was recorded a few times. V and J are TRBV11-2 and TRBJ2-1, with TRBD2 as a possible D gene (6 bases). Germline V gives CDR1 SGHAT, CDR2 FQNNGV. This CDR3 region has 15 residues. The V end lost 5 bases, the J end lost 6 bases, and 17 bases lay between the germline ends. The CDR3 DNA sequence: TGTGCCAGCAGCCTAGGACCGGGACTCTTCAATGAGCAGTTCTTC. This codes for CASSLGPGLFNEQFF. The variable domain in full, with the rest retrieved from reference TRBV11-2 and TRBJ2-1, is EAGVAQSPRYKIIEKRQSVAFWCNPISGHATLYWYQQILGQGPKLLIQFQNNGVVDDSQLPKDRFSAERLKGVDSTLKIQPAKLEDSAVYLCASSLGPGLFNEQFFGPGTRLTVL.

V gene TRBV2 combines with J gene TRBJ2-1, with 7 positions matching TRBD1. The germline V gene encodes CDR1 SNHLY and CDR2 FYNNEI. The CDR3 contains 13 residues. V lost 6 bases and J lost 5; bases outside the gene matches: 4. CDR3 region: CASRPDRNNEQFF. CDR3 bases: TGTGCCAGCAGACCGGACAGGAACAATGAGCAGTTCTTC.

The chain combines TRBV3-1 (or the pseudogene TRBV3-2) with TRBJ2-1, with D tentatively TRBD1 (6 bases). The CDR3 loop spans 17 amino acids. Germline V gives CDR1 LGHDT, CDR2 YNNKEL (reference sequence). V was pared by 3 bases and J by 3 bases, with 18 bases between. The CDR3 DNA reads TGTGCCAGCAGCCATGCGCCCGTTGGCAGGGGCTACAATGAGCAGTTCTTC. This translates into CASSHAPVGRGYNEQFF.

This clone was observed a few times. The CDR3 spells CASSSNERPQHF. The CDR3 nucleotides are TGTGCCAGCAGTTCTAATGAGCGCCCCCAGCATTTT. The chain carries TRBV12-3 or TRBV12-4 and TRBJ1-5; D unresolved. V lost 4 bases to trimming and J lost 10 bases, with 11 bases between them. This CDR3 has 12 residues.

The chain joins TRBV6-4 to TRBJ2-1; 9 nucleotides match TRBD2. V lost 5 bases to trimming and J lost 0 bases; unmatched junction nucleotides: 8. The CDR3 spans 17 residues. Germline CDR1 is MRHNA and CDR2 is SNTAGT. The CDR3 bases are TGTGCCAGCAGTCTCGGGGCGACTAGCGGCTCCTACAATGAGCAGTTCTTC. Translation gives CASSLGATSGSYNEQFF.

This chain joins TRBV6-5 and TRBJ2-3; tentative D call: TRBD2 (6 bases). The germline V and J ends were trimmed by 2 bases and 0 bases, with 9 bases remaining between them. The germline V gene encodes CDR1 MNHEY and CDR2 SVGAGI. The CDR3 has 15 residues. The CDR3 DNA sequence: TGTGCCAGCAGTTACGGGGCGGGGAGCACAGATACGCAGTATTTT. Translation: CASSYGAGSTDTQYF.

The V call is TRBV30, the J call TRBJ1-2; unclear D gene. Germline V gene sequence: CDR1 GTSNPN, CDR2 SVGIG (reference sequence). Trimming took 5 bases from V and 0 from J, leaving 13 bases between them. This CDR3 contains 14 residues. The CDR3 nucleotides read TGTGCCTGGGGAGGACCAGACACTAACTATGGCTACACCTTC. This translates into CAWGGPDTNYGYTF.

Regarding this clone: Other DNA sequences in this specimen translate into the identical CDR3. The DNA of the CDR3 is TGCGCCAGCAGCTCCAGTGCAACTAATGAAAAACTGTTTTTT. Translation gives CASSSSATNEKLFF. This chain uses TRBV5-1 with TRBJ1-4; D is unresolved. Trimming pared 3 bases from V and 0 bases from J, leaving 6 bases between. Germline V gene data show CDR1 as SGHRS and CDR2 as YFSETQ. The CDR3 totals 14 residues.

The CDR3 sequence is CASSHSRGTSTDTQYF. In nucleotides, the CDR3 is TGTGCCAGCAGCCACTCGCGAGGTACTAGCACAGATACGCAGTATTTT. V and J are TRBV7-9 and TRBJ2-3, with D hard to call. V lost 5 bases and J lost 0, with 15 bases in between. This CDR3 contains 16 residues. Germline values: CDR1 SEHNR, CDR2 FQNEAQ (reference sequence).

A single count supports this clone. The V and J genes are TRBV29-1 and TRBJ2-5, with D perhaps matching TRBD2 (6 bases). Germline V gene lookup returns CDR1 SQVTM and CDR2 ANQGSEA. The CDR3 consists of 14 residues. V lost 7 bases and J lost 1, with 16 bases in between. The CDR3 nucleotides are TGCAGCGCTCTGGGGAGGTCGCTCCAAGAGACCCAGTACTTC. Amino acids: CSALGRSLQETQYF.

This chain joins TRBV11-2 and TRBJ1-6, with D perhaps TRBD1 (5 bases). With 1 base removed from V and 9 bases from J, the gap between germline ends came to 10 bases. The length of the CDR3 is 14 residues. Germline CDR1 and CDR2: SGHAT and FQNNGV. CDR3 coding DNA: TGTGCCAGCAGCTTAGGGGGCAACAGTTCACCCCTCCACTTT. Its translation: CASSLGGNSSPLHF.

This clone was recorded once. The chain combines TRBV6-2 or TRBV6-3 with TRBJ2-7, with 8 bases matching TRBD2. CDR1 is MNHEY and CDR2 is SVGEGT in the germline V gene. The CDR3 extends over 15 amino acids. Trimming at V came to 5 bases and at J to 2 bases, leaving 8 bases not matched to a gene. CDR3 residues: CASSQPGLGTYEQYF. In DNA, the CDR3 is TGTGCCAGCAGTCAACCGGGACTAGGGACCTACGAGCAGTACTTC.

This clone was counted a few times. V and J are TRBV19 and TRBJ2-2, with TRBD1 identical over 11 bases. The germline V gene has CDR1 LNHDA and CDR2 SQIVND (reference sequence). There are 17 residues in the CDR3. J was trimmed by 3 bases and V by 6 bases; bases with no gene match: 9. This CDR3 reads CASRGPPGQGDTGELFF. The CDR3 region has the DNA TGTGCCAGTAGAGGTCCCCCGGGACAGGGGGACACCGGGGAGCTGTTTTTT.

This chain connects TRBV6-6 to TRBJ2-7, with 8 bases that match TRBD2. The germline CDR1 and CDR2 sequences are MNHNY and SVGAGI (reference sequence). J lost 5 bases, V lost 2 bases, and 8 bases had no gene match. The CDR3 has 15 residues. CDR3 region: CASSYRSAGGHEQYF. The DNA for the CDR3 is TGTGCCAGCAGTTACAGGTCGGCGGGGGGACACGAGCAGTACTTC.

The chain uses TRBV5-3 and TRBJ2-1; D is perhaps TRBD2 (6 bases). TRBV5-3 is known as an ORF, though its function is uncertain. CDR3 length: 14 amino acids. V shed 5 bases and J shed 2 bases, with 11 bases lying between them. The chain's CDR3 is CARRGEAAYNEQFF. For the CDR3, the DNA is TGTGCCAGAAGAGGGGAGGCGGCCTACAATGAGCAGTTCTTC.

This clone has just a few counts. The chain links TRBV9 to TRBJ1-6, with TRBD1 matching over 7 bases. The CDR3 sequence is 13 residues long. V trimming: 3 bases; J trimming: 13 bases; junction bases outside the gene matches: 7. CDR1 is SGDLS and CDR2 is YYNGEE in the germline V gene. The CDR3 reads CASSALTGSPLHF. The CDR3, as DNA: TGTGCCAGCAGCGCCCTGACAGGGTCGCCCCTCCACTTT.

The chain recombines TRBV9 with TRBJ2-5, with 8 bases that match TRBD2. Per the germline V gene, CDR1 is SGDLS and CDR2 is YYNGEE. The CDR3 contains 17 residues. The ends lost 0 bases at V and 2 bases at J; junction bases unmatched: 9. The CDR3 region is CASSVDPHRGGQETQYF. DNA for the CDR3: TGTGCCAGCAGCGTAGATCCCCACCGGGGGGGACAAGAGACCCAGTACTTC.

This chain uses TRBV3-1 (or the pseudogene TRBV3-2) with TRBJ2-1; TRBD2 matches at 8 bases. Germline CDR1 and CDR2: LGHDT and YNNKEL (reference sequence). The CDR3 sequence is 15 residues long. Unmatched junction bases numbered 7, after V lost 3 bases and J lost 6 bases. The CDR3 DNA follows: TGTGCCAGCAGCCAGACTAGCGTCGTGGGCAATGAGCAGTTCTTC. Its translation: CASSQTSVVGNEQFF.

This chain connects TRBV5-4 to TRBJ2-7; 9 positions match TRBD1. Germline loops: CDR1 SGHNT, CDR2 YYREEE (reference sequence). Trimming removed 3 bases from V and 5 bases from J; junction bases left unmatched: 9. The CDR3 consists of 15 residues. The CDR3 DNA reads as TGTGCCAGCAGCTCGCGACAGGGGGACAAGGACGAGCAGTACTTC. It translates to CASSSRQGDKDEQYF.

The CDR3 reads CASSPGGRSGYTF. For the CDR3, the DNA is TGTGCCAGCAGCCCGGGTGGCCGTAGTGGCTACACCTTC. This chain links TRBV12-3 or TRBV12-4 with TRBJ1-2; D gene uncertain. V was clipped by 6 bases and J by 7 bases, with 15 bases between them. The CDR3 extends over 13 amino acids.

V is TRBV7-9 and J is TRBJ2-3; D uncertain. V dropped 1 base and J dropped 2 bases, with 10 bases sitting between them. This CDR3 has 15 amino acids. Germline V gives CDR1 SEHNR, CDR2 FQNEAQ (reference sequence). CDR3 bases: TGTGCCAGCAGCTTAGTAGTGTCCGACACAGATACGCAGTATTTT. This gives the protein CASSLVVSDTDTQYF.

V is TRBV19 and J is TRBJ1-3; D may be TRBD1 (5 bases). This CDR3 is 16 amino acids long. Germline CDR1 and CDR2: LNHDA and SQIVND (reference sequence). V was shortened by 5 bases and J by 0 bases, with 14 bases between the two germline ends. The CDR3 protein is CASSLTQGNSGNTIYF. In DNA form, the CDR3 reads TGTGCCAGTAGTTTGACGCAGGGAAACTCTGGAAACACCATATATTTT.

The chain recombines TRBV21-1 with TRBJ2-3; the listed D gene, TRBD2, was not tested against the DNA. TRBV21-1 is reported as a pseudogene. The CDR3 has 11 residues. The CDR3 loop reads CASSNSDTQYF. The CDR3, as DNA: TGTGCCAGCAGCAATTCTGATACGCAGTATTTT.

This chain links TRBV7-3 with TRBJ2-3, with 12 bases lining up with TRBD2. V lost 3 bases to trimming and J lost 5 bases; unmatched junction nucleotides: 9. CDR1 SGHTA and CDR2 FQGTGA come from the germline V gene. The CDR3 loop spans 17 amino acids. The CDR3 here is CASSFSASGRAKDTQYF. CDR3 DNA: TGTGCCAGCAGCTTCTCGGCTAGCGGGAGGGCTAAAGATACGCAGTATTTT. Combining the CDR3 with reference TRBV7-3 and TRBJ2-3 gives the whole variable domain GAGVSQTPSNKVTEKGKYVELRCDPISGHTALYWYRQSLGQGPEFLIYFQGTGAADDSGLPNDRFFAVRPEGSVSTLKIQRTERGDSAVYLCASSFSASGRAKDTQYFGPGTRLTVL.

The chain recombines TRBV30 with TRBJ1-5; D uncertain. The CDR3 totals 15 residues. Per the germline V gene, CDR1 is GTSNPN and CDR2 is SVGIG (reference sequence). The V and J ends lost 0 bases and 3 bases respectively, with 12 bases between them. DNA for the CDR3: TGTGCCTGGAGTGTAGCGGGTGACCTCAATCAGCCCCAGCATTTT. It yields the protein CAWSVAGDLNQPQHF.

The genes are TRBV27 and TRBJ2-7; the D is unclear. With 3 bases removed from V and 4 bases from J, the gap between germline ends came to 10 bases. The CDR3 runs to 13 residues. Germline CDR1 reads MNHEY; CDR2 reads SMNVEV (reference sequence). CDR3: CASSLSSRYEQYF. Here the CDR3 DNA reads TGTGCCAGCAGTTTGTCCTCTAGGTACGAGCAGTACTTC.

The chain recombines TRBV10-3 with TRBJ2-1, with 11 bases lining up with TRBD2. Germline V gives CDR1 ENHRY, CDR2 SYGVKD. This CDR3 has 14 residues. V trimming: 3 bases; J trimming: 8 bases; junction bases outside the gene matches: 3. Written as DNA, the CDR3 is TGTGCCATCAGTGATAGCGGGAGGGTACATGAGCAGTTCTTC. Protein sequence: CAISDSGRVHEQFF.